What follows are 22 T cell receptor beta chains derived from one specimen sequenced in a study of CD8 T cells in Susac syndrome. Random hexamers primed reverse transcription of roughly 0.5 to 1 ug RNA. From the immunoSEQ multiplex PCR reads, TCRdb called clonotypes with MiXCR, one entry per CDR3 protein. The sample has under 200,000 distinct CDR3 sequences, roughly 94% seen once; the top ten hold 0.12%. The specimen sequenced was CD4+ T cells from PBMCs. All receptors derive from a human donor with Susac syndrome.

The rearrangement links TRBV29-1 to TRBJ1-5, with D unclear. The CDR3 has 12 residues. Germline values: CDR1 SQVTM, CDR2 ANQGSEA. V shed 4 bases and J shed 5 bases, with 9 bases lying between them. CDR3 DNA sequence: TGCAGCGTTGGAGATCAGGATCAGCCCCAGCATTTT. It codes for CSVGDQDQPQHF.

A note on this clonotype: The junction differs from germline at one of its ends, possibly a read error. The chain carries TRBV12-3 or TRBV12-4 and TRBJ2-3, with 11 nucleotides matching TRBD2. The CDR3 covers 14 residues. CDR3 sequence (DNA): TGTGCCAGCAGTATAGCGGGGGGGCCAGTTACGCAGTATTTT. Protein product: CASSIAGGPVTQYF.

This clonotype was detected once. This chain uses TRBV20-1 with TRBJ2-6; no clear D gene. This CDR3 has 17 residues. Germline assignment: CDR1 DFQATT and CDR2 SNEGSKA (reference sequence). The ends were cut back, 0 bases at V and 1 base at J, with 13 bases in the middle. The CDR3 reads CSARDTRRTSGANVLTF. CDR3 nucleotide sequence: TGCAGTGCTAGAGATACCCGGCGGACGTCTGGGGCCAACGTCCTGACTTTC.

The rearrangement links TRBV15 to TRBJ2-7; TRBD1 or TRBD2 may be the D gene (5 bases each). Germline V gene sequence: CDR1 LNHNV, CDR2 YYDKDF (reference sequence). Between the trimmed V and J ends, which lost 10 bases and 0 bases, there was a span of 16 bases. The CDR3 extends over 14 amino acids. In DNA, the CDR3 is TGTGCCAGTGGGACCCGGCTAGGCTCCTACGAGCAGTACTTC. This gives the protein CASGTRLGSYEQYF.

J is TRBJ1-4 and V is TRBV20-1, with D tentatively TRBD1 (6 bases). Germline CDR1 reads DFQATT; CDR2 reads SNEGSKA (reference sequence). V was cut by 3 bases and J by 3 bases, with 14 bases left in between. The CDR3 contains 15 residues. The CDR3 DNA reads TGCAGTGCTAGGATTCAGGGGATTGCTAATGAAAAACTGTTTTTT. Amino acids: CSARIQGIANEKLFF.

This rearrangement joins TRBV2 to TRBJ1-6; D ambiguous. Germline V gene sequence: CDR1 SNHLY, CDR2 FYNNEI. Trimming shortened V by 7 bases and J by 0 bases, and 13 bases separated the two germline ends. This CDR3 region has 16 residues. The CDR3: CASTGEGASYNSPLHF. CDR3 DNA: TGTGCCAGCACCGGTGAGGGAGCCTCCTATAATTCACCCCTCCACTTT.

The V call is TRBV4-1, the J call TRBJ2-7; D not certain. The CDR3 is 15 residues long. Germline CDR1 MGHRA, CDR2 YSYEKL. V was cut by 0 bases and J by 2 bases, with 11 bases left in between. The chain's CDR3 is CASSQEGPLAYEQYF. The CDR3 nucleotides read TGCGCCAGCAGCCAAGAAGGCCCCCTAGCCTACGAGCAGTACTTC.

The chain joins TRBV7-4 to TRBJ1-5, with 7 bases fitting TRBD1. The J segment lost 3 bases and the V segment lost 4 bases, leaving 12 bases of the junction unmatched. CDR1 and CDR2 from the germline V gene are SGHVT and SQSDAQ. This CDR3 comprises 17 residues. In DNA form, the CDR3 reads TGTGCCAGCAGCTCGGGGACAGCCGTTAGTTTCAATCAGCCCCAGCATTTT. Translated, it gives CASSSGTAVSFNQPQHF.

The genes are TRBV27 and TRBJ2-5; D is unclear. The CDR3 is 12 amino acids. Trimming removed 6 bases from V and 5 bases from J, with 10 bases in between. Germline V gene lookup returns CDR1 MNHEY and CDR2 SMNVEV (reference sequence). CDR3 amino acids: CASRSGSETQYF. In DNA, the CDR3 is TGTGCCAGCAGGTCCGGCTCCGAGACCCAGTACTTC.

This chain links TRBV20-1 with TRBJ2-3; 7 nucleotides agree with TRBD2. The V and J ends lost 3 bases and 5 bases, in that order; junction bases with no gene match: 11. Germline V lookup: CDR1 DFQATT, CDR2 SNEGSKA (reference sequence). CDR3 length: 15 residues. CDR3 coding DNA: TGCAGTGCTAGGGTCGGTGCGGGGGAGGAAGATACGCAGTATTTT. Translated: CSARVGAGEEDTQYF.

The chain has TRBV4-2 and TRBJ2-2, with D possibly being TRBD2 (6 bases). Trimming removed 1 base from V and 6 bases from J, with 21 bases in between. There are 18 residues in the CDR3. CDR1 is LGHNA, CDR2 YNFKEQ, per germline. CDR3 sequence (DNA): TGTGCCAGCAGCCAAGTAGCCCGACTAGGATATAACCCCGGGGAGCTGTTTTTT. Protein product: CASSQVARLGYNPGELFF.

This chain uses TRBV12-3 or TRBV12-4 with TRBJ2-2, with D possibly TRBD1 on 5 matching bases. V shed 7 bases and J shed 1 base, with 7 bases lying between them. The CDR3 is made up of 13 amino acids. CDR3 sequence reads: CASTQGNTGELFF. CDR3 nucleotides: TGTGCCAGCACTCAGGGGAACACCGGGGAGCTGTTTTTT.

V and J are TRBV4-2 and TRBJ2-5, with 8 bases lining up with TRBD2. The CDR3 has 15 residues. Germline values: CDR1 LGHNA, CDR2 YNFKEQ. After removal of 4 bases from V and 3 bases from J, the junction contained 7 bases not matched to a gene. The CDR3 bases are TGTGCCAGCAGCCCCCTAACAGCGGGGGAAGAGACCCAGTACTTC. Protein product: CASSPLTAGEETQYF.

This clonotype is a singleton in its sample. This sequence joins TRBV27 and TRBJ2-1, with 7 nucleotides matching TRBD2. The trim removed 2 bases at V and 10 bases at J, leaving 8 bases unmatched. This CDR3 comprises 14 residues. CDR1 MNHEY and CDR2 SMNVEV come from the germline V gene (reference sequence). CDR3 region: CASSLILLGGEQFF. CDR3 sequence (DNA): TGTGCCAGCAGTTTAATTCTCTTGGGGGGGGAGCAGTTCTTC.

This chain links TRBV5-4 with TRBJ2-5; D gene ambiguous. Per germline, CDR1 SGHNT and CDR2 YYREEE (reference sequence). V lost 1 base, J lost 5 bases, and 9 bases lay in between. This CDR3 comprises 13 residues. The CDR3 region has the DNA TGTGCCAGCAGCTTGTTCCGGGCGGAGACCCAGTACTTC. This codes for CASSLFRAETQYF. The whole variable domain, filled in from reference TRBV5-4 and TRBJ2-5, reads ETGVTQSPTHLIKTRGQQVTLRCSSQSGHNTVSWYQQALGQGPQFIFQYYREEENGRGNFPPRFSGLQFPNYSSELNVNALELDDSALYLCASSLFRAETQYFGPGTRLLVL.

The chain uses TRBV12-3 or TRBV12-4 and TRBJ1-4, with D unclear. Trimming stripped 3 bases from V and 8 bases from J, with 10 bases between. CDR3 length: 13 amino acids. The DNA for the CDR3 is TGTGCCAGCAGTTTTGCACCGGAGGAAAAACTGTTTTTT. Protein sequence: CASSFAPEEKLFF.

The chain is built from TRBV5-1 and TRBJ2-1; 8 nucleotides align to TRBD1. In germline, CDR1 is SGHRS, CDR2 YFSETQ. J gave up 9 bases and V 4 bases, and 6 bases lay outside the gene matches. The CDR3 spans 13 residues. The CDR3 spells CASSADREAEQFF. The CDR3 nucleotides read TGCGCCAGCAGCGCGGACAGGGAGGCTGAGCAGTTCTTC.

The V and J genes are TRBV4-2 and TRBJ1-1; the D is unclear. The CDR3 is 14 amino acids. Germline V gene data show CDR1 as LGHNA and CDR2 as YNFKEQ. The V end lost 0 bases, the J end lost 5 bases, and 10 bases lay between the germline ends. The CDR3 region has the DNA TGTGCCAGCAGCCAAGATCTCGGGTGGACTGAAGCTTTCTTT. The encoded protein is CASSQDLGWTEAFF.

This chain connects TRBV7-2 to TRBJ2-7; 12 bases map to TRBD2. Germline-derived CDR1 and CDR2 are SGHTA and FQGNSA. This CDR3 contains 16 residues. V lost 0 bases, J lost 4 bases, and 4 bases stayed unmatched. Here the CDR3 reads CASSLAASGGEYEQYF. CDR3 nucleotide sequence: TGTGCCAGCAGCTTAGCTGCTAGCGGGGGGGAGTACGAGCAGTACTTC.

V is TRBV11-2 and J is TRBJ2-3; maybe TRBD2 (5 bases). V dropped 4 bases and J dropped 0 bases, with 8 bases sitting between them. The CDR3 spans 14 residues. Per germline, CDR1 SGHAT and CDR2 FQNNGV. The CDR3 is CASSSPGSTDTQYF. The CDR3 DNA follows: TGTGCCAGCAGCTCGCCGGGGAGCACAGATACGCAGTATTTT.

This clonotype was recorded only once. The rearrangement links TRBV12-5 to TRBJ1-4; D call uncertain. The CDR3 contains 14 residues. V dropped 8 bases and J dropped 0 bases, with 10 bases sitting between them. CDR1 and CDR2 (germline): LGHNT, FRNRAP. The CDR3 sequence: CASSIVATNEKLFF. DNA of the CDR3: TGTGCTAGTTCCATTGTGGCAACTAATGAAAAACTGTTTTTT.

V gene TRBV3-1 combines with J gene TRBJ2-5, with 12 nucleotides matching TRBD1. The V and J ends lost 8 bases and 4 bases, in that order; junction bases with no gene match: 2. This CDR3 has 13 amino acids. Germline CDR1 LGHDT, CDR2 YNNKEL (reference sequence). The CDR3 loop reads CASRDRGRETQYF. CDR3 bases: TGTGCCAGCCGGGACAGGGGGCGAGAGACCCAGTACTTC.